The next 10 T cell receptor beta chains were all read from a single sample in a study of T cells in Graves' hyperthyroidism and ophthalmopathy. Template material for amplifying TCR beta CDR3 regions consisted of RNA transcripts. HTBI primers were employed in a first-round RT-PCR of the TCR CDR3. TCRdb re-called the multiplex PCR reads with MiXCR, one entry per CDR3 protein. This sample has a few hundred thousand distinct CDR3 sequences, with about 15% found just once. The sample taken for sequencing was blood. All receptors come from a young woman with Graves' hyperthyroidism.

This chain links TRBV4-1 with TRBJ2-1; 8 bases align to TRBD2. The CDR3 has 14 residues. CDR1 is MGHRA and CDR2 is YSYEKL in the germline V gene. Trimming removed 5 bases from V and 6 bases from J; junction bases left unmatched: 6. Here the CDR3 reads CASSGSTSGNEQFF. As DNA, the CDR3 is TGCGCCAGCAGCGGGTCTACTAGCGGCAATGAGCAGTTCTTC.

This clonotype was seen repeatedly, ten times or more. The J gene is TRBJ2-1, the V gene TRBV11-2; TRBD2 is a possible D gene (5 bases). The CDR3 is 13 amino acids. Germline CDR1 reads SGHAT; CDR2 reads FQNNGV. V shed 6 bases and J shed 10 bases, with 16 bases lying between them. The CDR3 region is CASRRAPAWEQFF. Here the CDR3 DNA reads TGTGCCAGCAGGCGGGCTCCAGCATGGGAGCAGTTCTTC.

V usage is TRBV29-1 and J usage is TRBJ2-7; D is undetermined. The DNA end is a closer match to TRBJ2-1, so the J assignment may be wrong. Germline CDR1 is SQVTM and CDR2 is ANQGSEA. CDR3 size: 14 residues. CDR3 nucleotide sequence: TGCAGCGTGGGGTCGGTCGAGTCCTCCTACGAGCAGTTCTTC. Its translation is CSVGSVESSYEQFF.

The rearrangement joins TRBV28 to TRBJ2-1; TRBD2 agrees at 9 bases. The germline gives CDR1 MDHEN, CDR2 SYDVKM. CDR3 length equals 15 residues. The J segment lost 4 bases and the V segment lost 8 bases, leaving 9 bases of the junction unmatched. CDR3 bases: TGTGCCAGCGGTTCGGGGACTAGCAGATACAATGAGCAGTTCTTC. Protein sequence: CASGSGTSRYNEQFF.

The table lists this clonotype with many counts. This chain joins TRBV28 and TRBJ1-4; D possibly corresponds to TRBD1 (6 bases). The CDR3 covers 13 residues. V lost 3 bases and J lost 8, with 10 bases in between. CDR1 MDHEN and CDR2 SYDVKM come from the germline V gene. This CDR3 is CASSLNQGEKLFF. The CDR3 DNA reads TGTGCCAGCAGTTTGAACCAGGGGGAAAAACTGTTTTTT.

This clonotype was recorded many times. V is TRBV5-1 and J is TRBJ2-1; D remains unclear. The V gene's germline CDR1 is SGHRS and CDR2 YFSETQ. The V end lost 3 bases, the J end lost 8 bases, and 9 bases lay between the germline ends. The length of the CDR3 is 12 residues. Here the CDR3 DNA reads TGCGCCAGCAGCTGGCCGTCTGATGAGCAGTTCTTC. This codes for CASSWPSDEQFF.

This clonotype was seen many times. This chain joins TRBV28 and TRBJ1-2; D unclear. Per germline, CDR1 MDHEN and CDR2 SYDVKM. The CDR3 is made up of 15 amino acids. Deletions cut 6 bases from V and 6 bases from J, with 20 bases between. The CDR3 coding sequence is TGTGCCAGCAGGCCCTTTAAAATCGGGAGAGATGGCTACACCTTC. Protein sequence: CASRPFKIGRDGYTF.

This clonotype has a count of ten or more. The chain links TRBV27 to TRBJ2-1, with 12 nucleotides matching TRBD2. In germline, CDR1 is MNHEY, CDR2 SMNVEV (reference sequence). V shed 6 bases, J shed 5 bases, and the junction held 5 bases outside the gene matches. The CDR3 is made up of 15 amino acids. The CDR3 here is CASSLLAGGHNEQFF. The CDR3 nucleotides read TGTGCCAGCAGCTTACTAGCGGGAGGCCACAATGAGCAGTTCTTC.

This clonotype was seen a handful of times. V is TRBV11-1 and J is TRBJ1-5, with 7 bases matching TRBD1. Germline CDR1 reads SGHAT; CDR2 reads FQDESV (reference sequence). CDR3 size: 15 residues. After removal of 0 bases from V and 5 bases from J, the junction contained 4 bases not matched to a gene. CDR3 sequence (DNA): TGTGCCAGCAGCTTAGCGCAGGGGGGGGATCAGCCCCAGCATTTT. Translated: CASSLAQGGDQPQHF.

This clonotype was observed at least ten times. The chain has TRBV20-1 and TRBJ2-1; perhaps D is TRBD1 or TRBD2 (5 bases each). The V gene lost 0 bases and the J gene lost 2 bases, with 17 bases spanning the gap. Per the germline V gene, CDR1 is DFQATT and CDR2 is SNEGSKA (reference sequence). The CDR3 totals 17 residues. CDR3 DNA sequence: TGCAGTGCTAGAGATGAACGAGGGGCTCTGACCTACAATGAGCAGTTCTTC. Translated, it gives CSARDERGALTYNEQFF.